This T cell receptor (beta chain) was captured in a study of blood T cell repertoires in COVID-19. Study context: Samples came from the United States, Italy and Spain, spanning acute and convalescent COVID-19. Nucleic acid was either cDNA or gDNA, and it came from T cells, B-cell-depleted T cells, or PBMCs.

Germline assignment: CDR1 SEHNR and CDR2 FQNEAQ (reference sequence). The CDR3 length is 13 residues. Trimming removed 5 bases at V and 4 bases at J, with 11 bases between. In the original processing: Estimation of nucleated cell counts relied on the amplification of reference gene primers. Only in-frame clones appear in the TCRdb table, and some are missing; sequencing was by immunoSEQ multiplex PCR. The V and J calls and clone size are taken from that table; D and trimming were inferred from the DNA. The table lists some 300,000 clones, approximately 86% of them singletons. This TCR derives from a woman between 65 and 79 years old with COVID-19, enrolled during active disease. The sample was peripheral blood. The rearrangement links TRBV7-9 to TRBJ1-2; D gene ambiguous. CDR3 bases: TGTGCCAGCAGCCCCGTCGGTACCTATGGCTACACCTTC. Amino acid sequence: CASSPVGTYGYTF. The full variable domain, with the rest looked up from reference TRBV7-9 and TRBJ1-2, is DTGVSQNPRHKITKRGQNVTFRCDPISEHNRLYWYRQTLGQGPEFLTYFQNEAQLEKSRLLSDRFSAERPKGSFSTLEIQRTEQGDSAMYLCASSPVGTYGYTFGSGTRLTVV.